Presented here are 17 T cell receptor beta chains from one specimen sequenced in a study of regulatory T cells in long-lasting Graves disease. Time point: newly diagnosed GD, antithyroid drugs for less than 3 months. The TCR library was made from RNA that had been extracted from PBMCs in TRIzol. Relying on iRepertoire HTBI primers and Arm-PCR of CDR3 regions, the team built TCR beta libraries. TCRdb itself ran the multiplex PCR reads through MiXCR, one entry per CDR3 protein. The table shows 500,000 or so distinct CDR3 sequences, with 16% occurring only once. These data were also reused for a study on T cells in Graves' hyperthyroidism and ophthalmopathy.

This specimen was peripheral blood mononuclear cells (PBMCs), taken at new diagnosis, from a patient treated with antithyroid drugs. The receptors come from a woman aged 35-65 years with Graves disease.

This clonotype was detected many times. V and J are TRBV13 and TRBJ2-1; 12 bases fit TRBD2. Germline CDR1 is PRHDT and CDR2 is FYEKMQ (reference sequence). V dropped 1 base and J dropped 7; count of bases not matched to a gene: 8. CDR3 length: 17 amino acids. CDR3 DNA sequence: TGTGCCAGCAGCTTAGAGGAGCTAGCGGGGGGGCGGAATGAGCAGTTCTTC. It specifies CASSLEELAGGRNEQFF.

In its sample, this clonotype was seen many times. The J gene is TRBJ1-2, the V gene TRBV7-2; 7 positions agree with TRBD1. Germline-derived CDR1 and CDR2 are SGHTA and FQGNSA. J gave up 8 bases and V 1 base, and 7 bases lay outside the gene matches. The CDR3 consists of 14 residues. Here the CDR3 reads CASSLGRQGGGYTF. As DNA, the CDR3 is TGTGCCAGCAGCTTAGGAAGACAGGGCGGAGGCTACACCTTC.

The rearrangement joins TRBV20-1 to TRBJ1-1; 7 bases map to TRBD1. Trimming at V came to 3 bases and at J to 1 base, leaving 8 bases not matched to a gene. The CDR3 is 15 residues long. Per the germline V gene, CDR1 is DFQATT and CDR2 is SNEGSKA (reference sequence). The CDR3 coding sequence is TGCAGTGCTAGTCCCGGACAGGCCGGGAACACTGAAGCTTTCTTT. Its translation is CSASPGQAGNTEAFF.

The chain recombines TRBV11-2 with TRBJ1-6; unclear D gene. The CDR3 is made up of 15 amino acids. Trimming pared 5 bases from V and 5 bases from J, leaving 13 bases between. Germline assignment: CDR1 SGHAT and CDR2 FQNNGV. CDR3 DNA: TGTGCCAGCAGCGCGACATTGGGGAATAATTCACCCCTCCACTTT. It is translated as CASSATLGNNSPLHF.

This clonotype showed up many times. The chain couples TRBV11-2 to TRBJ1-1; D may be TRBD1 (6 bases). V was cut by 5 bases and J by 10 bases, with 20 bases left in between. The CDR3 is 14 amino acids. Germline lookup yields CDR1 SGHAT and CDR2 FQNNGV. The CDR3, as DNA: TGTGCCAGCAGCCCAGGGGAGCGGAGGCGAAGAGCTTTCTTT. Protein: CASSPGERRRRAFF.

There are many counts of this clonotype. The genes are TRBV3-1 and TRBJ2-3; unclear D gene. V gave up 2 bases and J gave up 0 bases, with 3 bases separating them. CDR1 LGHDT and CDR2 YNNKEL come from the germline V gene (reference sequence). This CDR3 region has 13 residues. The CDR3 here is CASSQRSTDTQYF. CDR3 coding DNA: TGTGCCAGCAGCCAAAGAAGCACAGATACGCAGTATTTT.

This CDR3 reads CASSRSGSNYGYTF. CDR3 in DNA: TGTGCCAGCAGCCGGTCTGGGTCTAACTATGGCTACACCTTC. V and J are TRBV3-1 and TRBJ1-2; D remains unclear. Trimming left V 4 bases short and J 0 bases short, with 9 bases between. The CDR3 is 14 residues long. CDR1 is LGHDT and CDR2 is YNNKEL in the germline V gene (reference sequence).

This clonotype appeared a few times. This rearrangement joins TRBV30 to TRBJ2-3, with no clear D. CDR3 length: 11 residues. The ends were cut back, 5 bases at V and 8 bases at J, with 11 bases in the middle. Germline V gene lookup returns CDR1 GTSNPN and CDR2 SVGIG (reference sequence). CDR3 DNA sequence: TGTGCCTGGCCCGCTAGAGGTACGCAGTATTTT. Encoded protein: CAWPARGTQYF.

This clonotype occurred many times. This rearrangement joins TRBV12-3 or TRBV12-4 to TRBJ1-2, with 9 bases fitting TRBD1. The CDR3 loop spans 14 amino acids. J lost 8 bases, V lost 5 bases, and 9 bases had no gene match. CDR3 in amino acids: CASSLRDRVGGYTF. The CDR3 nucleotides are TGTGCCAGCAGTCTCCGGGACAGGGTCGGAGGCTACACCTTC.

The genes are TRBV6-1 and TRBJ1-2; D not resolved. CDR1 and CDR2 from the germline V gene are MNHNS and SASEGT. V dropped 6 bases and J dropped 8 bases, with 25 bases sitting between them. The CDR3 runs to 16 residues. CDR3 nucleotide sequence: TGTGCCAGCAGGATTGAAGCCCCCTACGGTTTGAACGGCTACACCTTC. This gives the protein CASRIEAPYGLNGYTF.

The J gene is TRBJ2-2, the V gene TRBV20-1; D remains ambiguous. The length of the CDR3 is 13 residues. The ends were cut back, 3 bases at V and 7 bases at J, with 12 bases in the middle. Per germline, CDR1 DFQATT and CDR2 SNEGSKA (reference sequence). The CDR3 spells CSARTTSLGELFF. CDR3 DNA: TGCAGTGCTAGGACGACATCTCTCGGGGAGCTGTTTTTT.

In its sample, this clonotype was seen many times. The V and J genes are TRBV12-3 or TRBV12-4 and TRBJ1-2, with 9 bases fitting TRBD1. The ends lost 3 bases at V and 2 bases at J; junction bases unmatched: 4. There are 15 residues in the CDR3. CDR3 bases: TGTGCCAGCAGTTTGGACAGGGGATCAAACTATGGCTACACCTTC. It is translated as CASSLDRGSNYGYTF.

CDR3 nucleotide sequence: TGTGCCATCAGTGAGAGGCAGGGGTCAGATACGCAGTATTTT. This translates into CAISERQGSDTQYF. The chain joins TRBV10-3 to TRBJ2-3, with a tentative D call TRBD1 (6 bases). V was pared by 2 bases and J by 4 bases, with 10 bases between. There are 14 residues in the CDR3. Germline V CDR1 and CDR2: ENHRY, SYGVKD.

This clonotype was found many times. The V gene is TRBV5-1, the J gene TRBJ2-2, with D possibly called TRBD1 or TRBD2 (5 bases each). The germline V gene encodes CDR1 SGHRS and CDR2 YFSETQ. V lost 5 bases and J 4 bases, leaving 15 bases between the germline ends. The CDR3 is 15 amino acids. The CDR3 coding sequence is TGCGCCAGCAGAAATACAGTGGGGGTCACCGGGGAGCTGTTTTTT. As protein: CASRNTVGVTGELFF. Drawing the rest from reference TRBV5-1 and TRBJ2-2, the complete variable domain is KAGVTQTPRYLIKTRGQQVTLSCSPISGHRSVSWYQQTPGQGLQFLFEYFSETQRNKGNFPGRFSGRQFSNSRSEMNVSTLELGDSALYLCASRNTVGVTGELFFGEGSRLTVL.

This clonotype was found a few times. This sequence joins TRBV6-1 and TRBJ1-6; D unclear. CDR3 length: 12 residues. The germline V gene encodes CDR1 MNHNS and CDR2 SASEGT. The germline V and J ends were trimmed by 8 bases and 9 bases, with 11 bases remaining between them. DNA of the CDR3: TGTGCCAGCGGCACCTTGTTTTCACCCCTCCACTTT. Residues: CASGTLFSPLHF.

This clonotype occurred many times. This CDR3 is CASSGTGASNQPQHF. The CDR3 DNA follows: TGTGCCAGCAGTGGGACGGGGGCTAGCAATCAGCCCCAGCATTTT. The chain recombines TRBV2 with TRBJ1-5, with D possibly matching TRBD1 (6 bases). Trimming shortened V by 4 bases and J by 0 bases, and 10 bases separated the two germline ends. Per the germline V gene, CDR1 is SNHLY and CDR2 is FYNNEI. The CDR3 sequence is 15 residues long.

Only a few counts were recorded for this clonotype. The chain links TRBV5-1 to TRBJ1-1, with D possibly matching TRBD1 (5 bases). The CDR3 loop spans 14 amino acids. The ends were cut back, 4 bases at V and 4 bases at J, with 14 bases in the middle. In germline, CDR1 is SGHRS, CDR2 YFSETQ. The CDR3 sequence: CASSDRRGSTEAFF. CDR3 in DNA: TGCGCCAGCAGCGACCGAAGGGGTAGCACTGAAGCTTTCTTT.